Following are 24 T cell receptor beta chains from one sample sequenced in a study of control samples from healthy donors and cancer patients. Profiling relied on immunoSEQ multiplex PCR, and the TCRdb table lists in-frame clones only, not all of them. The sample consists of some 200,000 clones, roughly nine tenths of them appearing once. The sample was blood. All receptors derive from a woman aged 25 to 39 in good health.

The chain links TRBV6-5 to TRBJ2-3, with TRBD2 identical over 9 bases. This CDR3 has 14 amino acids. Germline V gives CDR1 MNHEY, CDR2 SVGAGI. Losses at the gene ends were 7 bases for V and 2 bases for J; bases not matched to a gene: 4. CDR3 nucleotides: TGTGCCAGCACCCGACTAGCGGACACAGATACGCAGTATTTT. Residues: CASTRLADTDTQYF.

V is TRBV6-1 and J is TRBJ1-2, with D hard to call. Trimming cost V 2 bases and J 1 base, with 2 bases left between them. The CDR3 covers 12 residues. Per germline, CDR1 MNHNS and CDR2 SASEGT. The CDR3 nucleotides are TGTGCCAGCAGTGAAAATAACTATGGCTACACCTTC. It specifies CASSENNYGYTF.

This clone was counted a single time. This chain uses TRBV15 with TRBJ1-4; TRBD1 is a possible D gene (6 bases). The V gene's germline CDR1 is LNHNV and CDR2 YYDKDF (reference sequence). This CDR3 comprises 14 residues. V shed 6 bases and J shed 8 bases, with 16 bases lying between them. CDR3 nucleotide sequence: TGTGCCACCAGGGAGGGGGGGGTATCGGAAAAACTGTTTTTT. It codes for CATREGGVSEKLFF.

This chain connects TRBV30 to TRBJ2-3, with unresolved D. Germline V gene lookup returns CDR1 GTSNPN and CDR2 SVGIG (reference sequence). Trimming shortened V by 2 bases and J by 3 bases, and 6 bases separated the two germline ends. The length of the CDR3 is 12 residues. The CDR3 sequence is CAWSPPTDTQYF. The CDR3, as DNA: TGTGCCTGGAGTCCCCCTACAGATACGCAGTATTTT.

The chain has TRBV5-6 and TRBJ1-4, with D unclear. This CDR3 spans 15 amino acids. CDR1 is SGHDT and CDR2 is YYEEEE in the germline V gene. V shed 0 bases and J shed 2 bases, with 8 bases lying between them. The CDR3 DNA reads TGTGCCAGCAGCTTGGGGACGGCGACTAATGAAAAACTGTTTTTT. It translates to CASSLGTATNEKLFF.

The chain joins TRBV7-2 to TRBJ1-3; D is undetermined. The CDR3 has 17 amino acids. Germline assignment: CDR1 SGHTA and CDR2 FQGNSA. V lost 5 bases and J lost 0, with 17 bases in between. In nucleotides, the CDR3 is TGTGCCAGCAGCCATCTACCTAGTCCGAGCTCTGGAAACACCATATATTTT. Amino acids: CASSHLPSPSSGNTIYF.

The chain carries TRBV2 and TRBJ1-3; D not certain. This CDR3 is 14 amino acids long. Germline V gene lookup returns CDR1 SNHLY and CDR2 FYNNEI. The ends were cut back, 7 bases at V and 0 bases at J, with 10 bases in the middle. The CDR3 DNA is TGTGCCAGCAAGTGGGAACCCTCTGGAAACACCATATATTTT. It codes for CASKWEPSGNTIYF.

The V call is TRBV30, the J call TRBJ2-1; TRBD2 aligns across 10 bases. This CDR3 region has 13 residues. Germline assignment: CDR1 GTSNPN and CDR2 SVGIG (reference sequence). The J segment lost 8 bases and the V segment lost 0 bases, leaving 1 base of the junction unmatched. CDR3: CAWSVAGGYEQFF. As DNA, the CDR3 is TGTGCCTGGAGTGTAGCGGGAGGGTATGAGCAGTTCTTC.

This sequence joins TRBV12-5 and TRBJ2-1, with a possible D match to TRBD2 (6 bases). This CDR3 comprises 15 residues. CDR1 and CDR2 (germline): LGHNT, FRNRAP. V lost 0 bases and J 2 bases, leaving 8 bases between the germline ends. CDR3 residues: CASGLVGTPYNEQFF. CDR3 DNA: TGTGCTAGTGGTTTGGTGGGGACTCCCTACAATGAGCAGTTCTTC.

The chain has TRBV11-1 and TRBJ1-5, with D maybe TRBD1 (6 bases). This CDR3 spans 13 amino acids. The ends were cut back, 5 bases at V and 4 bases at J, with 9 bases in the middle. Germline values: CDR1 SGHAT, CDR2 FQDESV (reference sequence). CDR3 region: CASSPTGNQPQHF. The CDR3 DNA sequence: TGTGCCAGCAGCCCCACAGGGAATCAGCCCCAGCATTTT.

The V and J genes are TRBV10-1 and TRBJ2-7; 9 bases are shared with TRBD1. Germline V gives CDR1 WNHNN, CDR2 SYGVQD (reference sequence). With 9 bases clipped from V and 4 bases from J, the junction kept 1 base outside the gene matches. CDR3 length: 11 residues. Written as DNA, the CDR3 is TGCGCCAGAGACAGGGGGTACGAGCAGTACTTC. This codes for CARDRGYEQYF.

This chain uses TRBV24-1 with TRBJ1-5, with D perhaps TRBD1 (5 bases). The CDR3 consists of 14 residues. Deletions cut 3 bases from V and 1 base from J, with 6 bases between. In germline, CDR1 is KGHDR, CDR2 SFDVKD. The CDR3 DNA sequence: TGTGCCACCAGTGATCGGGGGAGCAATCAGCCCCAGCATTTT. Amino acid sequence: CATSDRGSNQPQHF.

The sample holds one count of this clone. This chain connects TRBV18 to TRBJ2-7; weak D call: TRBD1 (5 bases). V gave up 2 bases and J gave up 3 bases, with 11 bases separating them. This CDR3 has 14 amino acids. Germline V gene lookup returns CDR1 KGHSH and CDR2 LQKENI. CDR3 DNA sequence: TGTGCCAGCTCACCAACAGGAAATCACTACGAGCAGTACTTC. Protein: CASSPTGNHYEQYF.

The chain uses TRBV7-3 and TRBJ2-6; 10 bases are a match to TRBD1. CDR1 is SGHTA, CDR2 FQGTGA, per germline. The CDR3 covers 18 residues. Trimming cost V 2 bases and J 4 bases; bases outside gene matches: 8. The CDR3 nucleotides read TGTGCCAGCAGCTTATGGGGACAGGGGTCTTCCGGGGCCAACGTCCTGACTTTC. This codes for CASSLWGQGSSGANVLTF. Full variable domain (outside the CDR3, taken from reference TRBV7-3 and TRBJ2-6): GAGVSQTPSNKVTEKGKYVELRCDPISGHTALYWYRQSLGQGPEFLIYFQGTGAADDSGLPNDRFFAVRPEGSVSTLKIQRTERGDSAVYLCASSLWGQGSSGANVLTFGAGSRLTVL.

This clone was recorded once. The chain has TRBV30 and TRBJ1-3; 7 positions agree with TRBD1. Germline-derived CDR1 and CDR2 are GTSNPN and SVGIG (reference sequence). The CDR3 is 17 residues long. With V trimmed by 2 bases and J by 0 bases, 10 bases remained unmatched. CDR3 protein: CAWSSWTGGASGNTIYF. The CDR3 DNA follows: TGTGCCTGGAGTTCCTGGACAGGAGGGGCCTCTGGAAACACCATATATTTT.

This clone showed up just once. The chain joins TRBV19 to TRBJ2-6; D gene unclear. CDR3 length: 16 amino acids. With 3 bases removed from V and 4 bases from J, the gap between germline ends came to 13 bases. Germline V gene lookup returns CDR1 LNHDA and CDR2 SQIVND (reference sequence). CDR3 residues: CASSMVQPPGANVLTF. CDR3 DNA sequence: TGTGCCAGTAGTATGGTACAGCCCCCGGGGGCCAACGTCCTGACTTTC.

This clone has a handful of counts. The J gene is TRBJ2-7, the V gene TRBV28; 11 nucleotides agree with TRBD1. The CDR3 covers 17 residues. CDR1 and CDR2 (germline): MDHEN, SYDVKM. V gave up 6 bases and J gave up 0 bases; unmatched junction bases: 10. The CDR3, as DNA: TGTGCCAGCAGACCGGGACAGGGGGACCCTAACTCCTACGAGCAGTACTTC. It codes for CASRPGQGDPNSYEQYF. The entire variable domain, with the rest obtained from reference TRBV28 and TRBJ2-7, is as follows: DVKVTQSSRYLVKRTGEKVFLECVQDMDHENMFWYRQDPGLGLRLIYFSYDVKMKEKGDIPEGYSVSREKKERFSLILESASTNQTSMYLCASRPGQGDPNSYEQYFGPGTRLTVT.

The table lists this clone with a few counts. This rearrangement joins TRBV2 to TRBJ2-7; 8 bases match TRBD1. With V trimmed by 6 bases and J by 2 bases, 0 bases remained unmatched. CDR3 length: 12 residues. Germline loops: CDR1 SNHLY, CDR2 FYNNEI. The CDR3 is CASRGQAYEQYF. The CDR3 coding sequence is TGTGCCAGCAGGGGACAGGCCTACGAGCAGTACTTC. Using reference TRBV2 and TRBJ2-7 for the parts outside the CDR3, the full variable domain is EPEVTQTPSHQVTQMGQEVILRCVPISNHLYFYWYRQILGQKVEFLVSFYNNEISEKSEIFDDQFSVERPDGSNFTLKIRSTKLEDSAMYFCASRGQAYEQYFGPGTRLTVT.

This clone was observed once. V gene TRBV28 combines with J gene TRBJ1-4; D is unclear. The ends were cut back, 8 bases at V and 8 bases at J, with 12 bases in the middle. This CDR3 has 12 amino acids. Germline-derived CDR1 and CDR2 are MDHEN and SYDVKM. Here the CDR3 reads CASGVLREKLFF. For the CDR3, the DNA is TGTGCCAGCGGGGTACTCCGAGAAAAACTGTTTTTT.

V usage is TRBV11-3 and J usage is TRBJ2-2; 13 bases match TRBD2. The V gene end was trimmed by 5 bases and the J gene end by 6 bases; junction bases not matched to a gene: 3. Looked up from germline, CDR1 is SGHNT and CDR2 is YENEEA. The CDR3 covers 15 residues. The DNA for the CDR3 is TGTGCCAGCAGCCCCGGGACTAGCGGGGCCGGGGAGCTGTTTTTT. Its translation is CASSPGTSGAGELFF.

The chain is built from TRBV7-8 and TRBJ1-6, with no clear D. V lost 1 base, J lost 8 bases, and 9 bases lay in between. This CDR3 has 14 amino acids. Germline V gene sequence: CDR1 SGHVS, CDR2 FQNEAQ. The CDR3: CASSLGDPDSPLHF. CDR3 DNA: TGTGCCAGCAGCTTAGGGGATCCAGATTCACCCCTCCACTTT.

The chain uses TRBV6-5 and TRBJ1-1; D gene unclear. Germline CDR1 MNHEY, CDR2 SVGAGI. V shed 6 bases and J shed 1 base, with 9 bases lying between them. The CDR3 has 13 amino acids. CDR3 sequence (DNA): TGTGCCAGCAGGAGTGACGGGAACACTGAAGCTTTCTTT. As protein: CASRSDGNTEAFF.

This rearrangement joins TRBV9 to TRBJ2-5, with 10 bases matching TRBD1. The V gene's germline CDR1 is SGDLS and CDR2 YYNGEE. J was trimmed by 3 bases and V by 0 bases; bases with no gene match: 8. This CDR3 is built from 17 residues. The CDR3 bases are TGTGCCAGCAGCGTAGTTGACAGGGGGCCTTCTAAAGAGACCCAGTACTTC. Translation gives CASSVVDRGPSKETQYF.

The rearrangement joins TRBV11-2 to TRBJ1-3; possibly TRBD1 for D (5 bases). The germline V gene has CDR1 SGHAT and CDR2 FQNNGV. This CDR3 contains 14 residues. The germline V and J ends were trimmed by 5 bases and 0 bases, with 8 bases remaining between them. The CDR3 region has the DNA TGTGCCAGCAGCCCAGGGATCTCTGGAAACACCATATATTTT. It translates to CASSPGISGNTIYF.